This TCR beta chain was sequenced in a study of shared clonotypes between healthy human individuals (dated by TCRdb to 2018 to 2021). Background on the whole study: Two women and a few men aged 18 to 49 years were included in the cohort. To estimate repertoire size and how much clonotype sharing occurs between individuals, the study deeply sequenced the blood TCR repertoires of five or six healthy adults. Libraries were prepared and TCR repertoires were sequenced by different laboratories using diverse techniques, in order to increase sequencing depth and limit assay-specific biases. For each donor, CD4 naive and CD4 memory were each run on three plates, CD8 naive on two plates, and CD8 memory on one plate. Each donor's leukapheresis produced roughly between roughly 0.85 and 9.5 billion PBMCs.

Donors were healthy HIV-negative adults with no recently reported acute infections or vaccinations. Only Caucasian adults living in Nashville, Tennessee, USA were represented among the donors. CD4+ T cells were enriched by magnetic negative selection; naive cells were then positively selected on CD45RA, and the negative fraction formed the memory subset. After blood collection by leukapheresis, PBMCs were isolated using Ficoll-Histopaque density gradient centrifugation and then cryopreserved in the vapor phase of liquid nitrogen. Analytical flow cytometry was used to check the purity and quantity of each magnetically sorted T cell population. Genomic DNA was isolated from every sorted fraction and measured by UV absorbance on a Nanodrop 2000c. Details on this clone: Its binding antigen is unknown. Per-nucleotide qualities are absent, and no much larger clonotype sits a single base away.

Here is what the overall study found, with its caveats: Even with the large sequencing depth, rarefaction of the sorted-subset datasets indicated that sequencing was incomplete. Larger estimated clonotype richness was generally found for naive subsets than for memory subsets. When several donors were compared, the shared fraction of clonotypes was around 5.1% for naive CD4, around 3.6% for naive CD8, 2% to 2.5% for memory CD4, and roughly 0.43% for memory CD8. Clonotypes shared by all four sorted-subset donors showed higher generation probabilities than non-shared clonotypes. The small number of donors limited the genetic and exposure-history diversity represented. Based on pairwise subsampling, the degree of clonotype sharing among donors was expected to be affected by sequencing depth. Only blood was sampled, and tissue TCR repertoires likely differ from those in blood.

Using the deep immunoSEQ assay, TCR CDR3 regions were amplified from genomic DNA by multiplex PCR. Extracted genomic DNA from each cell subset was distributed evenly across all wells of several immunoSEQ 96-well plates, and each plate was treated as a replicate. For sorted subsets, 150 to 200 ng genomic DNA, equal to 30,000 or so T cell genomes, was loaded into each replicate PCR. Purified libraries were measured with a Qubit 3.0 fluorometer, size-checked on a Bioanalyzer 2100, and measured again with the KAPA Library Quantification kit. Each immunoSEQ 96-well plate was sequenced on its own single-read 150-cycle Illumina NextSeq 550 flow cell. The original methods were these. Because only junctional sequences without quality scores were contained in the immunoSEQ output, filtering matching that applied to full-length reads could not be performed. Sequences were annotated with PyIR, a Python wrapper for IgBLAST v1.9, using IMGT germline references to assign V/J genes and CDR3. Reads with weak V/J assignments (E-value above 1e-6), missing CDR3, stop codons, out-of-frame junctions, or ambiguous translated residues were removed. V3J clonotypes were defined as sequences sharing an identical inferred V gene, J gene, and CDR3 amino acid sequence. Percentage overlap between repertoires was computed as shared unique clonotypes divided by the size of the smaller repertoire. Repertoire richness was assessed with RTK rarefaction, the Chao1 estimator, and Recon v2.1 estimates of unobserved clonotypes. Generation probabilities were computed with OLGA for all TCRbeta clonotypes obtained by the gDNA method from a handful of donors. In TCRdb, the immuneACCESS table is reduced to in-frame sequences with V and J assigned. These tables do not hold every clone; where another copy was compared, an unresolved V gene accounts for under half, and the others remain unexplained. The V and J calls and clone size come from that table; D and trimming were worked out from the DNA. The sample has over 2 million clones on record, just under 95% of them singletons. Of the sample, 0.37% is held by the ten largest clones.

The germline V gene yields SNHLY for CDR1 and FYNNEI for CDR2. The CDR3 has 14 amino acids, counting the end cysteine and phenylalanine. Solely the CDR3 DNA is kept, with 42 bases framed from the first base. The V and J ends are trimmed by 8 bases and 4 bases, leaving 15 bases between them. The TCR comes from a man between 18 and 35 years old in good health. Some clones in this sample may be carry-over from other donors' samples. Recombination connected TRBV2 to TRBJ1-3; D gene: possibly TRBD1, on 6 matching bases. The sample consisted of naive CD4+ T cells from PBMCs. In the paper's terms, the cell subset or site label means: CD45RA+ positively selected. The DNA is TGTGCCAGCCAGTCCGGGGGCTCCGGAAACACCATATATTTT. This sequence encodes CASQSGGSGNTIYF.